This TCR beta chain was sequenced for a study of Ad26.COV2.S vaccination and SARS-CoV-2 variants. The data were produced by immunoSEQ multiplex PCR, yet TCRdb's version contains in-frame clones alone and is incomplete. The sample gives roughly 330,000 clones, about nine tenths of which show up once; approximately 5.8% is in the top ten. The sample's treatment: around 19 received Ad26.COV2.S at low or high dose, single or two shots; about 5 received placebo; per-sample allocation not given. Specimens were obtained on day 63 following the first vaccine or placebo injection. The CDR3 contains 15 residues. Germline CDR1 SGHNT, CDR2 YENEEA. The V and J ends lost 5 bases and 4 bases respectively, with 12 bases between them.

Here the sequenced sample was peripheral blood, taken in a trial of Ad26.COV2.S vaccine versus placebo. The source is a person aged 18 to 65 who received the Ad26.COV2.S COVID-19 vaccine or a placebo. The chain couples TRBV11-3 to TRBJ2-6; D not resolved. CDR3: CASSVWMSGANVLTF. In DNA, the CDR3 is TGTGCCAGCAGCGTTTGGATGTCCGGGGCCAACGTCCTGACTTTC.